The T cell receptor (beta chain) described here comes from a study of blood T cell repertoires in COVID-19. Background on the study: Samples of COVID-19 (acute and convalescent) were obtained from the United States, Italy and Spain. T cells, B-cell-depleted T cells, or PBMCs provided the cDNA or gDNA that served as material.

The CDR3 contains 14 residues. Germline CDR1 SGHDT, CDR2 YYEEEE. V lost 2 bases, J lost 0 bases, and 7 bases lay in between. Measured with immunoSEQ multiplex PCR; TCRdb has only the in-frame clones, and not every one. Of over 130,000 clones listed, less than 90% are singletons. The sequencing sample was made of peripheral blood. J is TRBJ2-3 and V is TRBV5-6; D is possibly TRBD1 (5 bases). The origin of this receptor is a man aged 25 to 45 with COVID-19, enrolled during active disease. CDR3 protein: CASSLGASTDTQYF. DNA of the CDR3: TGTGCCAGCAGCTTAGGGGCCAGCACAGATACGCAGTATTTT.